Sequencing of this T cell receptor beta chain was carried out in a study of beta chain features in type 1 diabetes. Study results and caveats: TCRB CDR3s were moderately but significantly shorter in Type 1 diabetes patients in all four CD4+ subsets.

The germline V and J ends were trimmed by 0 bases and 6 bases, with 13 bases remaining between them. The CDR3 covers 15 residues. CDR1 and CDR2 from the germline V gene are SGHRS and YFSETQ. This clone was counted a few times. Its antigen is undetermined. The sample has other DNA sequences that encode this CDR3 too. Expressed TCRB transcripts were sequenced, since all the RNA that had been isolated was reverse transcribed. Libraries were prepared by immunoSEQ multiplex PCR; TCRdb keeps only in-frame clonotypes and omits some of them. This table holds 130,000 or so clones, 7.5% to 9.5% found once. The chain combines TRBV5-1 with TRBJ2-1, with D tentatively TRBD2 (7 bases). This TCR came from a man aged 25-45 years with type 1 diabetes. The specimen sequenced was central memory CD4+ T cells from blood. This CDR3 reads CASSLAGGQGNEQFF. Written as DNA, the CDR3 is TGCGCCAGCAGCTTGGCCGGGGGGCAAGGCAATGAGCAGTTCTTC.